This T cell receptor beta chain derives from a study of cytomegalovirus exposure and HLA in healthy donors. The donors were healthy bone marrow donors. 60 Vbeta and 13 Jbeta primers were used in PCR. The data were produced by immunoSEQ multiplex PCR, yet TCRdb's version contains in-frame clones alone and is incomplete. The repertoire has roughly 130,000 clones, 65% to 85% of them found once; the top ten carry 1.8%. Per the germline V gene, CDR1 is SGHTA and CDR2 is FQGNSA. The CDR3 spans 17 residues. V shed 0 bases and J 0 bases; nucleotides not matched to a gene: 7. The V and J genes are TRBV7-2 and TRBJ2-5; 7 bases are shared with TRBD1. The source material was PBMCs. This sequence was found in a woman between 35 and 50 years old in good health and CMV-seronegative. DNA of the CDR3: TGTGCCAGCAGCTTAGCGGATGGGACAGAGTACCAAGAGACCCAGTACTTC. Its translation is CASSLADGTEYQETQYF.